Shown below are 5 T cell receptor beta chains from a single sample sequenced in a study of T cell repertoires in cytomegalovirus infection. TCRdb re-analysed the reads in MiXCR, keeping a single row per CDR3 protein. The sample carries 450,000 to 550,000 distinct CDR3 sequences, 16% recorded once. The sequencing sample was made of CD8+ T cells from PBMCs. The receptors were sampled from a human donor in good health (CMV status not recorded). Some clones in this sample may be carry-over from other donors' samples.

This rearrangement joins TRBV6-2 or TRBV6-3 to TRBJ2-7; 10 nucleotides match TRBD1. Per the germline V gene, CDR1 is MNHEY and CDR2 is SVGEGT. V shed 3 bases, J shed 7 bases, and the junction held 9 bases outside the gene matches. The CDR3 consists of 15 residues. The CDR3 region has the DNA TGTGCCAGCAGTTATTGGGACAGGGGTCTGAGTGAGCAGTACTTC. Protein sequence: CASSYWDRGLSEQYF.

The chain couples TRBV5-4 to TRBJ2-7, with D possibly being TRBD1 (5 bases). The germline V gene has CDR1 SGHNT and CDR2 YYREEE (reference sequence). The CDR3 loop spans 14 amino acids. Trimming pared 3 bases from V and 2 bases from J, leaving 12 bases between. The CDR3 loop is CASSSETDPYEQYF. The CDR3 bases are TGTGCCAGCAGCTCGGAGACAGATCCCTACGAGCAGTACTTC. The entire variable domain, with the rest obtained from reference TRBV5-4 and TRBJ2-7, is as follows: ETGVTQSPTHLIKTRGQQVTLRCSSQSGHNTVSWYQQALGQGPQFIFQYYREEENGRGNFPPRFSGLQFPNYSSELNVNALELDDSALYLCASSSETDPYEQYFGPGTRLTVT.

This clonotype was seen only once. This may arise from a read error, as a much more abundant clone is one base away. The V call is TRBV2, the J call TRBJ2-7; 9 nucleotides align to TRBD1. Germline CDR1 is SNHLY and CDR2 is FYNNEI. This CDR3 region has 14 residues. Trimming removed 5 bases from V and 5 bases from J; junction bases left unmatched: 7. The CDR3 is CASSTGTGLDEQYF. The CDR3 DNA reads TGTGCCAGCAGTACCGGGACAGGGCTCGACGAGCAGTACTTC. The complete variable domain, with remaining parts taken from reference TRBV2 and TRBJ2-7, reads EPEVTQTPSHQVTQMGQEVILRCVPISNHLYFYWYRQILGQKVEFLVSFYNNEISEKSEIFDDQFSVERPDGSNFTLKIRSTKLEDSAMYFCASSTGTGLDEQYFGPGTRLTVT.

This clonotype appeared many times. The chain combines TRBV4-2 with TRBJ2-2; no clear D. The CDR3 extends over 15 amino acids. Germline CDR1 and CDR2: LGHNA and YNFKEQ. V was pared by 1 base and J by 0 bases, with 6 bases between. The CDR3: CASSQGVANTGELFF. The CDR3 coding sequence is TGTGCCAGCAGCCAAGGGGTCGCGAACACCGGGGAGCTGTTTTTT.

The rearrangement uses TRBV15 and TRBJ2-4; weak D call: TRBD1 (6 bases). With 3 bases removed from V and 3 bases from J, the gap between germline ends came to 21 bases. Germline CDR1 reads LNHNV; CDR2 reads YYDKDF (reference sequence). The CDR3 spans 18 residues. CDR3 sequence: CATSRDSTGESVKNIQYF. The CDR3 DNA reads as TGTGCCACCAGCAGGGATTCGACAGGAGAATCGGTCAAAAACATTCAGTACTTC.